The rows below give T cell receptor beta chains drawn from one sample of a study of blood T cells in healthy people across ages. TCRdb reprocessed the 5' RACE reads via MiXCR and lists one record per CDR3 protein. The profile shows about 640,000 distinct CDR3 sequences, roughly 58% of them singletons. The specimen sequenced was blood. The receptors here all came from a man aged 60 to 75 in good health. Both conserved end residues are part of each CDR3. Each record gives: V gene, J gene, CDR3 protein.

v_gene: TRBV9; j_gene: TRBJ1-2; CDR3aa: CASSEGGSYGYTF
v_gene: TRBV29-1; j_gene: TRBJ2-1; CDR3aa: CSVVGQSYNEQFF
v_gene: TRBV5-1; j_gene: TRBJ1-1; CDR3aa: CASSSWGLNTEAFF
v_gene: TRBV6-5; j_gene: TRBJ2-7; CDR3aa: CASSYSSGTEQYF
v_gene: TRBV6-2/TRBV6-3; j_gene: TRBJ1-6; CDR3aa: CASSYSKDSYNSPLHF
v_gene: TRBV4-2; j_gene: TRBJ2-5; CDR3aa: CASSQGVAGQETQYF
v_gene: TRBV7-2; j_gene: TRBJ2-3; CDR3aa: CASSLLPGITDTQYF
v_gene: TRBV3-1; j_gene: TRBJ2-5; CDR3aa: CASSRDRGDRETQYF
v_gene: TRBV13; j_gene: TRBJ2-5; CDR3aa: CASSFEGMKTQYF
v_gene: TRBV5-1; j_gene: TRBJ2-7; CDR3aa: CASGELGQGAYEQYF
v_gene: TRBV7-2; j_gene: TRBJ1-2; CDR3aa: CASSLPGRVRYGYTF